The 9 T cell receptor beta chains given below trace back to one sample, sequenced in a study of blood T cell repertoires in COVID-19. Generated by immunoSEQ multiplex PCR, the TCRdb table keeps only in-frame clones and is missing some. The table has some 220,000 clones, around 82% seen once; the top ten hold around 7.3%. The sample was peripheral blood. These TCRs come from a woman between 65 and 79 years old with acute or convalescent COVID-19.

Written as DNA, the CDR3 is TGTGCCTGGAGAGGACAGGGGGGATACAATGAGCAGTTCTTC. Protein: CAWRGQGGYNEQFF. This chain joins TRBV30 and TRBJ2-1; 10 bases match TRBD1. J lost 4 bases, V lost 3 bases, and 3 bases had no gene match. The length of the CDR3 is 14 residues. The V gene's germline CDR1 is GTSNPN and CDR2 SVGIG (reference sequence).

The chain combines TRBV18 with TRBJ2-3, with 10 bases identical to TRBD1. From germline, CDR1 is KGHSH and CDR2 LQKENI. J lost 2 bases, V lost 6 bases, and 8 bases had no gene match. This CDR3 is built from 16 residues. The CDR3 region is CASSPTGGSLTDTQYF. The CDR3 nucleotides are TGTGCCAGCTCTCCGACAGGGGGCTCTCTCACAGATACGCAGTATTTT. The full variable domain, rest sourced from reference TRBV18 and TRBJ2-3, is NAGVMQNPRHLVRRRGQEARLRCSPMKGHSHVYWYRQLPEEGLKFMVYLQKENIIDESGMPKERFSAEFPKEGPSILRIQQVVRGDSAAYFCASSPTGGSLTDTQYFGPGTRLTVL.

V usage is TRBV7-9 and J usage is TRBJ2-7, with 11 bases fitting TRBD1. CDR1 SEHNR and CDR2 FQNEAQ come from the germline V gene (reference sequence). V lost 5 bases, J lost 2 bases, and 5 bases stayed unmatched. CDR3 length: 15 residues. For the CDR3, the DNA is TGTGCCAGCAGCCCAGGGGGACAGGGGGCCTACGAGCAGTACTTC. It codes for CASSPGGQGAYEQYF.

CDR3 loop: CASSLISSGGASTDTQYF. CDR3 coding DNA: TGTGCCAGCAGCTTAATATCTAGCGGGGGAGCTAGCACAGATACGCAGTATTTT. The chain uses TRBV7-2 and TRBJ2-3; 10 nucleotides agree with TRBD2. CDR3 length: 18 amino acids. Germline-derived CDR1 and CDR2 are SGHTA and FQGNSA. Trimming removed 2 bases from V and 0 bases from J; junction bases left unmatched: 8.

This sequence joins TRBV29-1 and TRBJ1-2; TRBD1 might be the D (6 bases). Germline assignment: CDR1 SQVTM and CDR2 ANQGSEA. Trimming left V 0 bases short and J 3 bases short, with 17 bases between. The length of the CDR3 is 16 residues. CDR3 in DNA: TGCAGCGTTGAAGAAGGCCAGACAGGCAAGCACTATGGCTACACCTTC. The encoded protein is CSVEEGQTGKHYGYTF.

Remarks on this clone: Its ends do not fully match the called genes, so a read error is possible. The V and J genes are TRBV6-5 and TRBJ1-4, with 8 nucleotides matching TRBD1. Germline CDR1 is MNHEY and CDR2 is SVGAGI. CDR3 length: 15 amino acids. CDR3 amino acids: CASRGTGGTDEKLFF. The CDR3 DNA reads TGTGCCAGCAGGGGTACAGGGGGAACTGATGAAAAACTGTTTTTT.

This clone occurred once. CDR3 sequence: CASSLTGGAARYGYTF. The CDR3, as DNA: TGTGCCAGCAGCCTTACAGGGGGCGCCGCTCGCTATGGCTACACCTTC. The rearrangement joins TRBV7-2 to TRBJ1-2; 9 nucleotides match TRBD1. Germline V gene lookup returns CDR1 SGHTA and CDR2 FQGNSA. Losses at the gene ends were 5 bases for V and 4 bases for J; bases not matched to a gene: 11. The CDR3 contains 16 residues.

V and J are TRBV27 and TRBJ2-2; D is unclear. The germline V gene encodes CDR1 MNHEY and CDR2 SMNVEV (reference sequence). The CDR3 sequence is 14 residues long. V lost 6 bases and J lost 4, with 12 bases in between. The CDR3 sequence is CASSLKFGTGELFF. For the CDR3, the DNA is TGTGCCAGCAGCCTAAAATTTGGCACCGGGGAGCTGTTTTTT.

The gene calls are TRBV6-5 and TRBJ2-7; D is perhaps TRBD1 (6 bases). V was clipped by 5 bases and J by 0 bases, with 11 bases between them. The germline V gene has CDR1 MNHEY and CDR2 SVGAGI. The CDR3 extends over 14 amino acids. CDR3 residues: CASSRQGSSYEQYF. The CDR3 region has the DNA TGTGCCAGCAGTCGGCAGGGGAGCTCCTACGAGCAGTACTTC.